This TCR beta chain appears in the sequencing data of a study of shared clonotypes between healthy human individuals. Study-wide context: Researchers drew samples from a couple of women and a few men aged 18 to 49.

Unsorted samples relied on tens of millions of PBMCs, which served as the source of genomic DNA. The germline gives CDR1 MNHEY, CDR2 SMNVEV (reference sequence). Trimming removed 4 bases at V and 3 bases at J, with 18 bases between. CDR3 length: 16 amino acids. It was 250 to 350 ng DNA, approximately 30,000 T cell genomes, that went into each replicate PCR of unsorted PBMC. Measured with immunoSEQ multiplex PCR; TCRdb has only the in-frame clones, and not every one. The sample gives around 500,000 clones, around 79% of which show up once; approximately 12% is in the top ten. This TCR was recovered from a woman aged 40 to 50 in good health. Some clones in this sample may be carry-over from other donors' samples. The chain uses TRBV27 and TRBJ1-2, with D hard to call. The source material was PBMCs. CDR3 amino acids: CASSSFYTGGYYGYTF. CDR3 bases: TGTGCCAGCAGTTCGTTTTACACGGGCGGGTACTATGGCTACACCTTC.